The rows below give T cell receptor beta chains drawn from one sample of a study of beta chain features in type 1 diabetes. TCRdb keeps only in-frame clones here, not all; method: immunoSEQ multiplex PCR. The sample has hundreds of thousands of clones, over 10% seen once; the top ten hold about 0.01%. Sequencing input: naive CD4+ T cells from blood. Receptors were obtained from a woman between 18 and 29 years old with type 1 diabetes. Each CDR3 is given with its conserved first and last residue. The D gene is left open where the match is weak. A clone size is listed for some rows: how often the clone was seen (once, few, many), or a class if it is expanded.

j_gene,d_gene,abundance,v_gene,CDR3nt,CDR3aa
TRBJ1-4,TRBD1,few,TRBV4-3,TGCGCCAGCAGCCAGATAACAGGGGCAACTAATGAAAAACTGTTTTTT,CASSQITGATNEKLFF
TRBJ2-7,TRBD2,few,TRBV30,TGTGCCTGGGGGAGGACGGGAGGAGGCGAGCAGTACTTC,CAWGRTGGGEQYF
TRBJ2-2,TRBD2,NA,TRBV6-5,TGTGCCAGCAGTTTAAAGCGGGGGGGCACCGGGGAGCTGTTTTTT,CASSLKRGGTGELFF
TRBJ1-1,NA,NA,TRBV4-3,TGCGCCAGGGACACAGGGCTGAACACTGAAGCTTTCTTT,CARDTGLNTEAFF
TRBJ2-2,TRBD2,NA,TRBV5-4,TGTGCCAGCAGCTTGATCCCGGGAGGGACGGCCGGGGAGCTGTTTTTT,CASSLIPGGTAGELFF
TRBJ2-4,TRBD1,NA,TRBV5-4,TGTGCCAGCAGCACAGGACAGGGCTCGGCCAAAAACATTCAGTACTTC,CASSTGQGSAKNIQYF
TRBJ1-4,TRBD1,few,TRBV4-3,TGCGCCAGCAGCCAAGGGTCCAGGGGGCAAGAAAAACTGTTTTTT,CASSQGSRGQEKLFF
TRBJ2-7,NA,few,TRBV21-1,TGTGCCACCAGGGGCGGGGGCAGCTCCTACGAGCAGTACTTC,CATRGGGSSYEQYF
TRBJ2-7,TRBD1,few,TRBV7-9,TGTGCCAGCAGCAACAGGGGCCACTACGAGCAGTACTTC,CASSNRGHYEQYF
TRBJ1-6,TRBD1,NA,TRBV4-3,TGCGCCAGCAGCCAAGGGAGGGGGCTCTTCAATTCCTATAATTCACCCCTCCACTTT,CASSQGRGLFNSYNSPLHF